This T cell receptor beta chain was sequenced during a study of blood T cells in healthy people across ages (dated by TCRdb to between 2014 and 2017). Looking at the study overall: Template switching captured roughly one uniquely barcoded TCR beta cDNA molecule per two T cells in model experiments. Using deep sequencing normalized with unique cDNA molecular identifiers, the study measured how TCR beta repertoire diversity changes with age. The donors were split into four age groups: young (average 16 years), middle-aged (about 40), aged (about 62) and long-lived (under 90). Donors of different ages were randomly distributed across sequencing lanes to avoid experimental bias. The study analyzed two additional independent replicas of 1 million unique cDNA reads from the same blood draw for two donors, one aged 18 to 30 and one aged 80 or older.

Library method: 5' RACE. Data came from an Illumina HiSeq 2500. The second PCR ran for about 6 to 12 cycles and used a J-beta primer mix along with a sample-barcoded 5' primer. A template-switch 5' adaptor carrying 12 random nucleotides introduced a unique molecular identifier onto each TCR beta cDNA molecule. Each sample yielded at least 3 million CDR3-containing paired-end reads. First-strand cDNA synthesis was performed from all RNA using the Mint cDNA synthesis kit, with priming by a TRBC-specific oligonucleotide. After uracil-DNA glycosylase treatment, a first 18-cycle PCR used universal primers M1SS and BC2_uni_R on all cDNA. The paper's data handling went like this. Each sample was normalized by randomly selecting 1 million high-quality reads, each carrying a distinct molecular identifier. Instead of being binned into consensus sequences, reads with shared molecular identifiers were discarded. MiTCR, with a Q25 quality threshold and the strictest error-elimination algorithm, was used for CDR3 identification, clonotype clustering and error correction. A nonparametric unseen species model with Euler transformation was used to estimate a lower bound on total TCR beta diversity. TCRdb applied fastp at Q25 and MiXCR to the public reads, then kept only in-frame beta chains. CDR3 protein duplicates are merged, each entry listing the most common genes and DNA. TCRdb's processing, not the authors', yielded these V and J calls. The sample yields hundreds of thousands of distinct CDR3 sequences; 53% were counted once. The ten largest clonotypes hold around 40% of the sample.

Donors were a few dozen systemically healthy Caucasian individuals from Russia aged about 6 to 100 years. Approximately 9.7 milliliters of peripheral blood were drawn from each donor into EDTA-treated Vacutainer tubes. Ficoll-Paque density-gradient centrifugation was used to isolate PBMCs, with at least 6.5 million obtained per sample. Trizol reagent was used to extract total RNA from PBMCs, with at least 5.5 micrograms per sample. The percentages of naive CD45RAhigh/CD27high T cells were determined by flow cytometry on a PBMC aliquot from every donor. From its cysteine to its phenylalanine, the CDR3 spans 14 amino acids. CDR3 DNA only is kept here, 42 bases in frame from base 1. Looking up the germline V gene yields CDR1 MNHNS and CDR2 SASEGT. The germline ends are 10 bases apart after V is trimmed by 1 base and J by 6 bases. On the study overall, not on this receptor specifically: Because the CMV infection status of the donors was unknown, age-related changes in expanded clonotypes may potentially have been confounded. There was a strong correlation between observed TCR beta diversity and the percentage of naive T cells measured by flow cytometry. Compared with the aged group, the long-lived group had more naive CD4+ T cells, fewer expanded clones and increased TCR diversity, a pattern suggesting age selection. As age increased, observed TCR beta diversity per million T cells dropped in a roughly linear way, and a significant reduction was already evident by age 40. Estimates of total diversity from one million sequenced T cells were regarded as lower bounds and underestimates. Since profiling was done on bulk unsorted PBMCs, naive and antigen-experienced compartments could not be conclusively compared.

A remark on this clonotype: Its antigen remains undetermined. It has no much larger one-base neighbor in the sample; base qualities were not kept.

The receptor was derived from a man older than 75 in good health. The V and J segments used are TRBV6-1 and TRBJ2-1; no D gene call is confident. The sequenced sample consisted of blood. In nucleotides, the sequence is TGTGCCAGCAGTGAAGTTCCGGCTCCCAATGAGCAGTTCTTC. This encodes CASSEVPAPNEQFF.